One sample yielded the 9 T cell receptor beta chains listed below, sequenced in a study of T cell repertoires in cytomegalovirus infection. TCRdb reprocessed the reads with MiXCR, giving one entry per CDR3 protein. Of around 450,000 distinct CDR3 sequences in the sample, approximately 30% were seen once. Sequencing was carried out using PBMCs. Receptors were obtained from a human donor in good health (CMV status not recorded). Some clones in this sample may be carry-over from other donors' samples.

V and J are TRBV10-3 and TRBJ2-1; tentative D call: TRBD1 (6 bases). There are 16 residues in the CDR3. Trimming took off 3 bases at V and 0 bases at J, with 12 bases between the two ends. Germline CDR1 is ENHRY and CDR2 is SYGVKD. CDR3 nucleotides: TGTGCCATCAGTGACCCAACAGGGAACTCCTACAATGAGCAGTTCTTC. This encodes CAISDPTGNSYNEQFF.

The chain recombines TRBV4-1 with TRBJ2-5; tentative D call: TRBD2 (5 bases). With 1 base removed from V and 2 bases from J, the gap between germline ends came to 14 bases. CDR3 length equals 16 residues. The germline V gene encodes CDR1 MGHRA and CDR2 YSYEKL. The CDR3 DNA reads TGCGCCAGCAGCCAAGGTCAGCGATGGGAGCAAGAGACCCAGTACTTC. Its protein product is CASSQGQRWEQETQYF.

This clonotype was seen a handful of times. CDR3 amino acids: CASSPTGAINTGELFF. As DNA, the CDR3 is TGTGCCAGCAGCCCGACAGGGGCCATCAACACCGGGGAGCTGTTTTTT. V and J are TRBV28 and TRBJ2-2, with 8 bases lining up with TRBD1. The CDR3 spans 16 residues. Germline V gene sequence: CDR1 MDHEN, CDR2 SYDVKM. V shed 6 bases and J 2 bases; nucleotides not matched to a gene: 8.

The chain joins TRBV12-3 or TRBV12-4 to TRBJ1-1, with 11 bases identical to TRBD1. V was clipped by 5 bases and J by 5 bases; unmatched bases: 10. This CDR3 has 16 residues. The CDR3 DNA sequence: TGTGCCAGCAGTCCCACCATCGGGACAGGGGGGACTGAAGCTTTCTTT. It is translated as CASSPTIGTGGTEAFF.

V usage is TRBV2 and J usage is TRBJ1-1, with TRBD1 matching 8 bases. V shed 0 bases, J shed 8 bases, and the junction held 20 bases outside the gene matches. The CDR3 loop spans 19 amino acids. The germline V gene has CDR1 SNHLY and CDR2 FYNNEI. The DNA of the CDR3 is TGTGCCAGCAGTGAAGCGCTTCGCGACAGGGGCTTTGGAGGGCCCGAAGCTTTCTTT. This codes for CASSEALRDRGFGGPEAFF.

Turning to this clonotype: A much more abundant neighbour one base away suggests this may be a read error. The rearrangement joins TRBV7-2 to TRBJ1-4, with 8 bases fitting TRBD1. Germline V lookup: CDR1 SGHTA, CDR2 FQGNSA. The CDR3 runs 14 residues. The ends lost 4 bases at V and 9 bases at J; junction bases unmatched: 7. CDR3 sequence: CASSSGQVVQKLFF. Here the CDR3 DNA reads TGTGCCAGCAGCTCGGGACAGGTCGTTCAAAAACTGTTTTTT.

This clonotype was seen at least ten times. The chain uses TRBV7-2 and TRBJ1-1; D may be TRBD1 (5 bases). V was trimmed by 0 bases and J by 5 bases, leaving 10 bases between them. The germline gives CDR1 SGHTA, CDR2 FQGNSA. The CDR3 totals 14 residues. This CDR3 reads CASSLAVGPTEAFF. The CDR3 nucleotides read TGTGCCAGCAGCTTAGCAGTGGGGCCTACTGAAGCTTTCTTT. The full variable domain, rest sourced from reference TRBV7-2 and TRBJ1-1, is GAGVSQSPSNKVTEKGKDVELRCDPISGHTALYWYRQSLGQGLEFLIYFQGNSAPDKSGLPSDRFSAERTGGSVSTLTIQRTQQEDSAVYLCASSLAVGPTEAFFGQGTRLTVV.

The chain links TRBV11-3 to TRBJ1-5; D call uncertain. This CDR3 spans 17 amino acids. The ends were cut back, 7 bases at V and 6 bases at J, with 25 bases in the middle. The germline V gene has CDR1 SGHNT and CDR2 YENEEA. CDR3 in DNA: TGTGCCAGCACCTGTGACGCCGCTCATTCGGGGAGTCAGCCCCAGCATTTT. Its protein is CASTCDAAHSGSQPQHF.

This clonotype was counted a few times. The chain carries TRBV23-1 and TRBJ2-7; the D gene is possibly TRBD1 (5 bases). TRBV23-1 is an ORF for which the function is uncertain. V lost 0 bases and J lost 3, with 21 bases in between. The CDR3 loop spans 18 amino acids. The chain's CDR3 is CASSQSIRQRKSFYEQYF. CDR3 bases: TGCGCCAGCAGTCAATCGATCAGACAGAGGAAATCTTTCTACGAGCAGTACTTC.